The clone carrying this TCR beta chain was recorded once. Antigen: not known. This CDR3 is also generated by other DNA sequences in the sample. This entry is derived from a study of cytomegalovirus exposure and HLA in healthy donors. About the research overall: Of the donors genotyped, a few hundred in all, 65% to 90% fell in the Caucasian-associated ancestry cluster.

Both 60 Vbeta primers and 13 Jbeta primers went into the PCR. Profiled with immunoSEQ multiplex PCR; TCRdb holds only in-frame clones, not every one. The sample gives more than 95,000 clones, less than 85% of which show up once; approximately 5% is in the top ten. The CDR3 length is 14 residues. The ends were cut back, 0 bases at V and 7 bases at J, with 14 bases in the middle. From germline, CDR1 is SGHRS and CDR2 YFSETQ. Study-level findings and limits: In a later analysis, specific HLA alleles were associated with 15,000 to 20,000 TCR beta sequences at a 0.05 false discovery rate. The study listed about 150 cytomegalovirus-associated TCR beta chains.

All the people who gave samples were healthy bone marrow donors. This sequence joins TRBV5-1 and TRBJ2-7; D may be TRBD2 (6 bases). The sequence derives from a young woman in good health and CMV-seropositive. Sequences were obtained from PBMCs. The CDR3 DNA reads as TGCGCCAGCAGCTTGGGGACGGGAGTAGGTGAGCAGTACTTC. It encodes CASSLGTGVGEQYF. Complete variable domain (other parts from reference TRBV5-1 and TRBJ2-7): KAGVTQTPRYLIKTRGQQVTLSCSPISGHRSVSWYQQTPGQGLQFLFEYFSETQRNKGNFPGRFSGRQFSNSRSEMNVSTLELGDSALYLCASSLGTGVGEQYFGPGTRLTVT.